This note documents a single TCR beta chain sequence. The antigen remains undetermined. This sample was included in a study of T cell repertoires in cytomegalovirus infection. Study results and caveats: Clonotypes of TCR beta that were HLA-C-restricted and CMV-specific dominated the ex vivo response. The study identified carriers of CMV plus the relevant HLA from cumulative public TCR beta family frequency.

The V end was cut by 0 bases, the J end by 3 bases, with 2 bases between. Germline V gives CDR1 LNHDA, CDR2 SQIVND (reference sequence). The CDR3 totals 13 residues. TCRdb analysed the reads with MiXCR anew, one entry per CDR3 protein. Altogether more than 300,000 distinct CDR3 sequences are present, about 32% being singletons, with the ten largest covering roughly 13%. This receptor was obtained from a human donor in good health (CMV status not recorded). Some clones in this sample may be carry-over from other donors' samples. Material: cultured PBMCs, obtained from culture after CMV antigen stimulation. The chain uses TRBV19 and TRBJ1-4; D not resolved. CDR3: CASSIDANEKLFF. In DNA, the CDR3 is TGTGCCAGTAGTATAGACGCTAATGAAAAACTGTTTTTT.